This is a list of T cell receptor beta chains from one sample in a study of blood T cell repertoires in COVID-19. Generated by immunoSEQ multiplex PCR, the TCRdb table keeps only in-frame clones and is missing some. Here the sample spans 150,000 to 200,000 clones, approximately 86% being singletons. The specimen was peripheral blood. These receptor sequences come from a woman in her forties with COVID-19, enrolled during active disease. Each CDR3 is given with its conserved first and last residue. D genes are given only for firm matches. Where a row states a size, it is once, few, many or the class of an expanded clone; other rows omit it.

clone_size: -
v_call: TRBV7-3
j_call: TRBJ2-2
d_call: TRBD2
cdr3_nt: TGTGCCAGCAGCATAGCGGGAGGGCGCACCGGGGAGCTGTTTTTT
cdr3_aa: CASSIAGGRTGELFF

clone_size: -
v_call: TRBV7-2
j_call: TRBJ2-7
d_call: -
cdr3_nt: TGTGCCAGCAGCTTATCGAGAACCTACGAGCAGTACTTC
cdr3_aa: CASSLSRTYEQYF

clone_size: -
v_call: TRBV19
j_call: TRBJ1-5
d_call: -
cdr3_nt: TGTGCCAGTAGTACGACAGGTGACAATCAGCCCCAGCATTTT
cdr3_aa: CASSTTGDNQPQHF

clone_size: -
v_call: TRBV19
j_call: TRBJ1-5
d_call: TRBD1
cdr3_nt: TGTGCCAGTAGTATTGGGACAGTAAGCAATCAGCCCCAGCATTTT
cdr3_aa: CASSIGTVSNQPQHF

clone_size: -
v_call: TRBV3-1/TRBV3-2
j_call: TRBJ2-5
d_call: TRBD2
cdr3_nt: TGTGCCAGCAGCCAAATACTAGCGGGGCGGGAGACCCAGTACTTC
cdr3_aa: CASSQILAGRETQYF

clone_size: -
v_call: TRBV30
j_call: TRBJ1-4
d_call: TRBD1
cdr3_nt: TGTGCCTGGAGGGGGACAGGGGATAAACTGTTTTTT
cdr3_aa: CAWRGTGDKLFF

clone_size: -
v_call: TRBV28
j_call: TRBJ2-7
d_call: -
cdr3_nt: TGTGCCAGCAGAAAATATGAGGGTGCGAGCTACGAGCAGTACTTC
cdr3_aa: CASRKYEGASYEQYF

clone_size: -
v_call: TRBV2
j_call: TRBJ1-1
d_call: -
cdr3_nt: TGTGCCAGCAGTGATAGCCGTTGGAACACTGAAGCTTTCTTT
cdr3_aa: CASSDSRWNTEAFF

clone_size: -
v_call: TRBV28
j_call: TRBJ2-1
d_call: TRBD1
cdr3_nt: TGTGCCAGCAGAATGAACAGGGGGAATGAGCAGTTCTTC
cdr3_aa: CASRMNRGNEQFF

clone_size: -
v_call: TRBV19
j_call: TRBJ2-1
d_call: TRBD1
cdr3_nt: TGTGCCAGTAGTTTCCGGACAGGCGGAACGTTCTTC
cdr3_aa: CASSFRTGGTFF

clone_size: -
v_call: TRBV11-2
j_call: TRBJ1-3
d_call: -
cdr3_nt: TGTGCCAGCAGCTTAGTTCCAGCGGGATTTTCTGGAAACACCATATATTTT
cdr3_aa: CASSLVPAGFSGNTIYF

clone_size: -
v_call: TRBV3-1/TRBV3-2
j_call: TRBJ2-7
d_call: -
cdr3_nt: TGTGCCAGCAGCCAAGCGGTGTCCTACGAGCAGTACTTC
cdr3_aa: CASSQAVSYEQYF

clone_size: -
v_call: TRBV2
j_call: TRBJ1-4
d_call: -
cdr3_nt: TGTGCCAGCTACAGGGTGGGTGAAAAACTGTTTTTT
cdr3_aa: CASYRVGEKLFF

clone_size: -
v_call: TRBV11-2
j_call: TRBJ1-4
d_call: -
cdr3_nt: TGTGCCAGCAGCTTAATGGGCGAGGAAAAACTGTTTTTT
cdr3_aa: CASSLMGEEKLFF

clone_size: -
v_call: TRBV27
j_call: TRBJ2-5
d_call: TRBD1
cdr3_nt: TGTGCCAGCAGGACAGGGCACGAGACCCAGTACTTC
cdr3_aa: CASRTGHETQYF

clone_size: -
v_call: TRBV29-1
j_call: TRBJ2-5
d_call: -
cdr3_nt: TGCAGCGTTGCGGGGGGCGCGGAGACCCAGTACTTC
cdr3_aa: CSVAGGAETQYF

clone_size: few
v_call: TRBV2
j_call: TRBJ1-5
d_call: TRBD1
cdr3_nt: TGTGCCAGCAGTACGACAGGGCGGCAGCCCCAGCATTTT
cdr3_aa: CASSTTGRQPQHF

clone_size: -
v_call: TRBV9
j_call: TRBJ1-1
d_call: -
cdr3_nt: TGTGCCAGCAGTCCTCCCTCTAGCACTGAAGCTTTCTTT
cdr3_aa: CASSPPSSTEAFF

clone_size: few
v_call: TRBV5-6
j_call: TRBJ1-2
d_call: TRBD1
cdr3_nt: TGTGCCAGCAGCACTGGACAGGGACTAACTGGCTACACCTTC
cdr3_aa: CASSTGQGLTGYTF

clone_size: -
v_call: TRBV28
j_call: TRBJ2-7
d_call: TRBD1
cdr3_nt: TGTGCCAGCAGCCCTAACAGGGGGTGGTACGAGCAGTACTTC
cdr3_aa: CASSPNRGWYEQYF

clone_size: -
v_call: TRBV5-6
j_call: TRBJ1-4
d_call: -
cdr3_nt: TGTGCCAGCAGCCAATGGAGCGATGAAAAACTGTTTTTT
cdr3_aa: CASSQWSDEKLFF

clone_size: -
v_call: TRBV9
j_call: TRBJ2-6
d_call: -
cdr3_nt: TGTGCCAGCAGCGTAGAAGTGCGTGGGGCCGGGGCCAACGTCCTGACTTTC
cdr3_aa: CASSVEVRGAGANVLTF

clone_size: -
v_call: TRBV19
j_call: TRBJ1-5
d_call: -
cdr3_nt: TGTGCCACCGAGAGTTATAGCAATCAGCCCCAGCATTTT
cdr3_aa: CATESYSNQPQHF

clone_size: -
v_call: TRBV2
j_call: TRBJ1-6
d_call: -
cdr3_nt: TGTGCCAGCAGTGAAGCGGGGGGAACAAATTCACCCCTCCACTTT
cdr3_aa: CASSEAGGTNSPLHF

clone_size: -
v_call: TRBV24-1
j_call: TRBJ1-1
d_call: TRBD1
cdr3_nt: TGTGCCACCACCGGGACAGGGTCCACTGAAGCTTTCTTT
cdr3_aa: CATTGTGSTEAFF

clone_size: -
v_call: TRBV6-4
j_call: TRBJ2-1
d_call: TRBD2
cdr3_nt: TGTGCCAGCTCCCGGAATTTACTAGCGGGGGGCTTCAATGAGCAGTTCTTC
cdr3_aa: CASSRNLLAGGFNEQFF

clone_size: -
v_call: TRBV29-1
j_call: TRBJ1-1
d_call: -
cdr3_nt: TGCAGCGTCCGCTGGGGGCTTGATACTGAAGCTTTCTTT
cdr3_aa: CSVRWGLDTEAFF

clone_size: -
v_call: TRBV11-2
j_call: TRBJ2-2
d_call: TRBD2
cdr3_nt: TGTGCCAGCACCCCTAGCGGGAGATTAACTGGGGAGCTGTTTTTT
cdr3_aa: CASTPSGRLTGELFF

clone_size: -
v_call: TRBV12-3/TRBV12-4
j_call: TRBJ1-2
d_call: -
cdr3_nt: TGTGCCAGCAGCCAGGGACAAGTCTATGGCTACACCTTC
cdr3_aa: CASSQGQVYGYTF

clone_size: -
v_call: TRBV7-9
j_call: TRBJ2-5
d_call: TRBD1
cdr3_nt: TGTGCCAGCAGCCTAGGACAGGGGAAAGAGACCCAGTACTTC
cdr3_aa: CASSLGQGKETQYF

clone_size: -
v_call: TRBV3-1/TRBV3-2
j_call: TRBJ1-2
d_call: -
cdr3_nt: TGTGCCAGCAGCCAGGCGGCAATCTATGGCTACACCTTC
cdr3_aa: CASSQAAIYGYTF

clone_size: medium-sized
v_call: TRBV3-1/TRBV3-2
j_call: TRBJ1-2
d_call: -
cdr3_nt: TGTGCCAGCAGCCAAGACGGGGTATTCTATGGCTACACCTTC
cdr3_aa: CASSQDGVFYGYTF

clone_size: -
v_call: TRBV7-6
j_call: TRBJ1-1
d_call: TRBD1
cdr3_nt: TGTGCCAGCAGCTTAGGGACAGGACAGAACACTGAAGCTTTCTTT
cdr3_aa: CASSLGTGQNTEAFF

clone_size: -
v_call: TRBV3-1/TRBV3-2
j_call: TRBJ2-5
d_call: TRBD1
cdr3_nt: TGTGCCAGCAGCCCCAGACGCAGGGGGTTTGAGACCCAGTACTTC
cdr3_aa: CASSPRRRGFETQYF

clone_size: once
v_call: TRBV7-8
j_call: TRBJ2-5
d_call: -
cdr3_nt: TGTGCCAGCAGCTTAACCGTTGGGACTCAAGAGACCCAGTACTTC
cdr3_aa: CASSLTVGTQETQYF

clone_size: -
v_call: TRBV19
j_call: TRBJ2-1
d_call: TRBD2
cdr3_nt: TGTGCCAGTAGTGTCCAGCGCGGGAGGGCCTACAATGAGCAGTTCTTC
cdr3_aa: CASSVQRGRAYNEQFF

clone_size: -
v_call: TRBV7-8
j_call: TRBJ1-6
d_call: TRBD1
cdr3_nt: TGTGCCAGCGCACAGGGGGCTTATTCACCCCTCCACTTT
cdr3_aa: CASAQGAYSPLHF

clone_size: few
v_call: TRBV5-1
j_call: TRBJ2-1
d_call: -
cdr3_nt: TGCGCCAGCAGCTTGGATAGTAGCGGTAGCACTCGCCGGTTCTTC
cdr3_aa: CASSLDSSGSTRRFF

clone_size: once
v_call: TRBV4-2
j_call: TRBJ2-5
d_call: -
cdr3_nt: TGTGCCAGCAGCCCGGGAGTATACCAAGAGACCCAGTACTTC
cdr3_aa: CASSPGVYQETQYF

clone_size: -
v_call: TRBV19
j_call: TRBJ1-2
d_call: -
cdr3_nt: TGTGCCAGTAGTAAGAGGACTGGTGGCTACACCTTC
cdr3_aa: CASSKRTGGYTF

clone_size: -
v_call: TRBV6-6
j_call: TRBJ2-1
d_call: -
cdr3_nt: TGTGCCAGCAACGGACAACCCTCCTACAATGAGCAGTTCTTC
cdr3_aa: CASNGQPSYNEQFF

clone_size: -
v_call: TRBV6-6
j_call: TRBJ1-1
d_call: -
cdr3_nt: TGTGCCAGCCGGGACACTGAAGCTTTCTTT
cdr3_aa: CASRDTEAFF

clone_size: once
v_call: TRBV5-1
j_call: TRBJ2-7
d_call: -
cdr3_nt: TGCGCCAGCAGCTTGGGCGGCGGCTACGAGCAGTACTTC
cdr3_aa: CASSLGGGYEQYF